The next 21 T cell receptor beta chains were all read from a single sample in a study of T cell changes during pregnancy in multiple sclerosis (dated by TCRdb to between 2018 and 2021). The receptor library was made with the immunoSEQ multiplex PCR assay. Here the immuneACCESS table is served through TCRdb, limited to in-frame sequences with V and J called. Missing clones are a known gap in these copies; in checked studies unresolved V genes cover under half, and the rest lacks a known reason. For this sample the table gives around 40,000 clones, of which roughly 87% were detected only once. The biggest ten clones account for roughly 1.3% of the sample. Sequencing was performed on CD4+ T cells from peripheral blood mononuclear cells, taken in the first trimester of pregnancy. Receptors were obtained from a female donor with multiple sclerosis, enrolled in a pregnancy study.

This clone was observed at least ten times. The chain carries TRBV4-2 and TRBJ1-2, with a possible D match to TRBD1 (6 bases). CDR1 and CDR2 from the germline V gene are LGHNA and YNFKEQ. V shed 0 bases and J shed 4 bases, with 9 bases lying between them. This CDR3 region has 14 residues. The CDR3 coding sequence is TGTGCCAGCAGCCAAGACATCAGGGGCTATGGCTACACCTTC. Translated, it gives CASSQDIRGYGYTF.

The rearrangement joins TRBV5-1 to TRBJ1-2, with D maybe TRBD1 (5 bases). V gave up 0 bases and J gave up 8 bases, with 17 bases separating them. The CDR3 is 15 amino acids. Germline V gene data show CDR1 as SGHRS and CDR2 as YFSETQ. CDR3 in amino acids: CASSLEDKGPNGYTF. The CDR3 DNA sequence: TGCGCCAGCAGCTTGGAGGACAAAGGTCCGAACGGCTACACCTTC.

The chain combines TRBV4-1 with TRBJ2-2; possible D gene TRBD1, 6 bases. Germline V CDR1 and CDR2: MGHRA, YSYEKL. Between the trimmed V and J ends, which lost 4 bases and 0 bases, there was a span of 12 bases. The CDR3 is 16 amino acids. Here the CDR3 DNA reads TGCGCCAGCAGCCTAACAGGGAGCCCGAACACCGGGGAGCTGTTTTTT. It encodes CASSLTGSPNTGELFF.

V is TRBV13 and J is TRBJ1-1, with D possibly TRBD1 on 5 matching bases. Germline-derived CDR1 and CDR2 are PRHDT and FYEKMQ (reference sequence). This CDR3 region has 14 residues. Trimming stripped 5 bases from V and 0 bases from J, with 10 bases between. CDR3 nucleotides: TGTGCCAGCAGCCGCGGGGCGCTGAACACTGAAGCTTTCTTT. This gives the protein CASSRGALNTEAFF. The variable domain in full, with the rest retrieved from reference TRBV13 and TRBJ1-1, is AAGVIQSPRHLIKEKRETATLKCYPIPRHDTVYWYQQGPGQDPQFLISFYEKMQSDKGSIPDRFSAQQFSDYHSELNMSSLELGDSALYFCASSRGALNTEAFFGQGTRLTVV.

This rearrangement joins TRBV7-9 to TRBJ1-1, with D possibly being TRBD1 (6 bases). Germline CDR1 is SEHNR and CDR2 is FQNEAQ (reference sequence). This CDR3 has 14 residues. V was clipped by 5 bases and J by 6 bases, with 16 bases between them. The CDR3 sequence is CASSPGRGAPEAFF. The CDR3 region has the DNA TGTGCCAGCAGCCCAGGGAGGGGGGCCCCTGAAGCTTTCTTT.

Written as DNA, the CDR3 is TGTGCCAGCAGTTGGGCGGCGGCGGGATCCTACGAGCAGTACTTC. Its translation: CASSWAAAGSYEQYF. The chain carries TRBV2 and TRBJ2-7, with D perhaps matching TRBD2 (6 bases). Germline CDR1 SNHLY, CDR2 FYNNEI. This CDR3 contains 15 residues. V was shortened by 5 bases and J by 1 base, with 15 bases between the two germline ends.

The chain uses TRBV2 and TRBJ2-7; D perhaps matches TRBD2 (6 bases). The ends were cut back, 2 bases at V and 3 bases at J, with 11 bases in the middle. Germline values: CDR1 SNHLY, CDR2 FYNNEI. The CDR3 covers 14 residues. Written as DNA, the CDR3 is TGTGCCAGCAGTGAACGTCGGGGGAGCTACGAGCAGTACTTC. This sequence encodes CASSERRGSYEQYF.

This clone has just one count. J is TRBJ2-2 and V is TRBV28; no definite D call. Per the germline V gene, CDR1 is MDHEN and CDR2 is SYDVKM. The CDR3 runs to 12 residues. Trimming removed 5 bases at V and 5 bases at J, with 6 bases between. The DNA of the CDR3 is TGTGCCAGCAGTCCTTTTACCGGGGAGCTGTTTTTT. This sequence encodes CASSPFTGELFF.

The J gene is TRBJ1-6, the V gene TRBV6-1; no reliable D call. Germline V gene lookup returns CDR1 MNHNS and CDR2 SASEGT. The V end was cut by 4 bases, the J end by 2 bases, with 9 bases between. CDR3 length: 15 amino acids. In DNA, the CDR3 is TGTGCCAGCAGTGGGAGAACGACCTATAATTCACCCCTCCACTTT. Encoded protein: CASSGRTTYNSPLHF.

The chain carries TRBV10-2 and TRBJ1-5; unclear D gene. This CDR3 comprises 14 residues. The V end was cut by 7 bases, the J end by 0 bases, with 10 bases between. The germline gives CDR1 WSHSY, CDR2 SAAADI. The CDR3: CASMSDYSNQPQHF. The CDR3 DNA reads TGCGCCAGCATGTCAGATTATAGCAATCAGCCCCAGCATTTT.

The V and J genes are TRBV2 and TRBJ1-1, with D possibly being TRBD1 (5 bases). Trimming took off 0 bases at V and 9 bases at J, with 8 bases between the two ends. Per the germline V gene, CDR1 is SNHLY and CDR2 is FYNNEI. The CDR3 runs to 12 residues. The CDR3 is CASSEAGGKAFF. DNA of the CDR3: TGTGCCAGCAGTGAAGCGGGGGGGAAAGCTTTCTTT.

V and J are TRBV18 and TRBJ2-1; 12 bases line up with TRBD2. The CDR3 sequence is 17 residues long. Germline CDR1 is KGHSH and CDR2 is LQKENI. V lost 3 bases and J lost 9; bases outside the gene matches: 12. The CDR3 DNA reads as TGTGCCAGCTCACCGGCCGGGACTAGCGGGTTTGGTTTTGAGCAGTTCTTC. Protein sequence: CASSPAGTSGFGFEQFF.

The chain employs TRBV2 and TRBJ2-1, with 9 bases that match TRBD2. After removal of 6 bases from V and 2 bases from J, the junction contained 5 bases not matched to a gene. The germline CDR1 and CDR2 sequences are SNHLY and FYNNEI. The CDR3 is 15 amino acids. The CDR3 reads CASRIAGVAYNEQFF. Written as DNA, the CDR3 is TGTGCCAGCAGAATAGCGGGGGTCGCCTACAATGAGCAGTTCTTC.

V is TRBV5-1 and J is TRBJ1-2, with TRBD1 identical over 9 bases. Trimming cost V 4 bases and J 5 bases; bases outside gene matches: 12. Germline lookup yields CDR1 SGHRS and CDR2 YFSETQ. The CDR3 is 16 amino acids. The CDR3 DNA reads as TGCGCCAGCAGCCTAAATACAGGGGGCGCGTGGTATGGCTACACCTTC. This codes for CASSLNTGGAWYGYTF.

The rearrangement uses TRBV6-1 and TRBJ2-1; 9 bases line up with TRBD1. Germline V lookup: CDR1 MNHNS, CDR2 SASEGT. This CDR3 contains 15 residues. V was pared by 7 bases and J by 1 base, with 5 bases of the junction left unmatched. Here the CDR3 reads CASKAGTGSYNEQFF. The DNA of the CDR3 is TGTGCCAGCAAGGCCGGGACAGGGTCCTACAATGAGCAGTTCTTC.

The chain has TRBV6-5 and TRBJ2-7; 12 nucleotides match TRBD2. CDR3 length: 16 amino acids. Unmatched junction bases numbered 9, after V lost 4 bases and J lost 5 bases. Germline CDR1 and CDR2: MNHEY and SVGAGI. The CDR3 region has the DNA TGTGCCAGCAGTTCCCCACTAGCGGGAGGCGGCCACGAGCAGTACTTC. It yields the protein CASSSPLAGGGHEQYF.

The chain uses TRBV7-9 and TRBJ2-3; D ambiguous. V lost 1 base to trimming and J lost 2 bases, with 10 bases between them. CDR1 is SEHNR, CDR2 FQNEAQ, per germline (reference sequence). This CDR3 contains 15 residues. The CDR3 region is CASSLDSGLTDTQYF. The CDR3 region has the DNA TGTGCCAGCAGCTTAGACTCAGGCCTCACAGATACGCAGTATTTT.

J is TRBJ1-4 and V is TRBV1. TRBV1 counts as a pseudogene. This CDR3 has 15 residues. The CDR3 here is CTSSQDSGPWEKLFF. The CDR3 DNA reads as TGCACCAGCAGCCAAGATAGCGGACCATGGGAGAAACTGTTTTTT.

This chain links TRBV6-1 with TRBJ2-1; 11 nucleotides agree with TRBD2. There are 18 residues in the CDR3. From germline, CDR1 is MNHNS and CDR2 SASEGT. With 1 base clipped from V and 4 bases from J, the junction kept 9 bases outside the gene matches. The CDR3 nucleotides are TGTGCCAGCAGTGAAGGTGGAGGGGGACTAGCGGCATACAATGAGCAGTTCTTC. Translation gives CASSEGGGGLAAYNEQFF.

This clone has just one count. The chain carries TRBV4-2 and TRBJ1-1, with TRBD1 matching over 12 bases. Germline CDR1 is LGHNA and CDR2 is YNFKEQ. The CDR3 covers 19 residues. V was clipped by 0 bases and J by 4 bases; unmatched bases: 12. CDR3 DNA sequence: TGTGCCAGCAGCCAAGATATGTCCCGGGACAGGGGGCGCGGCACTGAAGCTTTCTTT. As protein: CASSQDMSRDRGRGTEAFF.

V gene TRBV5-1 combines with J gene TRBJ1-4, with D perhaps TRBD1 (5 bases). Trimming took off 0 bases at V and 7 bases at J, with 13 bases between the two ends. Germline CDR1 reads SGHRS; CDR2 reads YFSETQ. CDR3 length: 15 amino acids. CDR3 in amino acids: CASSLDQGGIEKLFF. DNA of the CDR3: TGCGCCAGCAGCTTGGATCAGGGCGGAATTGAAAAACTGTTTTTT.